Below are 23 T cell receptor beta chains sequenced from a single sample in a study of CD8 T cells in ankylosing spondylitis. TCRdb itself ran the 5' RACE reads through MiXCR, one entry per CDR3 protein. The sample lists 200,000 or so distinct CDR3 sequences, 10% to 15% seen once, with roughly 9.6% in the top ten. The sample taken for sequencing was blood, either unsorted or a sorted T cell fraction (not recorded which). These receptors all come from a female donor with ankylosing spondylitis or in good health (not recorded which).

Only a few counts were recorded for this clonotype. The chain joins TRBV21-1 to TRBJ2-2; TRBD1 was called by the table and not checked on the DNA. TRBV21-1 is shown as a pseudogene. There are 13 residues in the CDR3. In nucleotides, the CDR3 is TGTGCCAGCAACGACCGTCAGGGCGGGGAGCTGTTTTTT. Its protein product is CASNDRQGGELFF.

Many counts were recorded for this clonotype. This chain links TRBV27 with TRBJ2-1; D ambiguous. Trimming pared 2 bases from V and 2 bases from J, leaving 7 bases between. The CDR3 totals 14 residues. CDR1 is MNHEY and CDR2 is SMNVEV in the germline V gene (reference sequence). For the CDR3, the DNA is TGTGCCAGCAGTTTACAGCGACCCTACAATGAGCAGTTCTTC. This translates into CASSLQRPYNEQFF.

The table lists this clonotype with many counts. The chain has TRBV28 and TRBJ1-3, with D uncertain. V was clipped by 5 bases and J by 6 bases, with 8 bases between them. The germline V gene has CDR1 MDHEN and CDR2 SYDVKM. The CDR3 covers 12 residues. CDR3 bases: TGTGCCAGCAGTCCAAGCACAAACACCATATATTTT. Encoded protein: CASSPSTNTIYF.

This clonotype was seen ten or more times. This CDR3 is CASSSGRGPNTGELFF. The CDR3 nucleotides are TGTGCCAGCAGCTCCGGGCGGGGACCGAACACCGGGGAGCTGTTTTTT. The gene calls are TRBV7-6 and TRBJ2-2; maybe TRBD2 (6 bases). The CDR3 contains 16 residues. CDR1 and CDR2 from the germline V gene are SGHVS and FNYEAQ. V was shortened by 4 bases and J by 0 bases, with 12 bases between the two germline ends.

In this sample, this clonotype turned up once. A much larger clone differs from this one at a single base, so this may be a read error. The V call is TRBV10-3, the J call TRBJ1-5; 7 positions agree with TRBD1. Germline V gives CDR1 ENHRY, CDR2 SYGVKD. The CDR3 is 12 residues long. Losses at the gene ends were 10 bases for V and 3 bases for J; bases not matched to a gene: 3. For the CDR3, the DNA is TGTGCCAGCAGGGGGGCCAATCAGCCCCAGCATTTT. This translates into CASRGANQPQHF.

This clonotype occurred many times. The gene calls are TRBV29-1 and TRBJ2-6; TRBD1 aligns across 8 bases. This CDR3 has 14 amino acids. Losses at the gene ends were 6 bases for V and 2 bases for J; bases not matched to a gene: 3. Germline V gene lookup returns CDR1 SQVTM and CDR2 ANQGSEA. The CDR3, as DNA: TGCAGCGTCATACAGGGGGCTGGGGCCAACGTCCTGACTTTC. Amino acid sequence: CSVIQGAGANVLTF.

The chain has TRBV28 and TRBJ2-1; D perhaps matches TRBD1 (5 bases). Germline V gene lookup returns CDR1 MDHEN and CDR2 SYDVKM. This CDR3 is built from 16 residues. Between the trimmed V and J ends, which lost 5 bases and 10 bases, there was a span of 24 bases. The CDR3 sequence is CASSIRVGVTVKEQFF. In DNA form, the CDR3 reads TGTGCCAGCAGTATAAGGGTAGGGGTCACGGTGAAGGAGCAGTTCTTC.

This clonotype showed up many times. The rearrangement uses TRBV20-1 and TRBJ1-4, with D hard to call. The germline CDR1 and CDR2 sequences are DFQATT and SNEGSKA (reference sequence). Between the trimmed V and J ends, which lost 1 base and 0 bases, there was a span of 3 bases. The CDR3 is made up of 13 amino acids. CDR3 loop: CSARVTTNEKLFF. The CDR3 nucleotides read TGCAGTGCTAGAGTTACAACTAATGAAAAACTGTTTTTT.

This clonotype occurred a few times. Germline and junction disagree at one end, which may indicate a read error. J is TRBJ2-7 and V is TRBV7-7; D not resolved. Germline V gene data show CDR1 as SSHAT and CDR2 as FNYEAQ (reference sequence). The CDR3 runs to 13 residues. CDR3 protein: CASSLELGSEQYF. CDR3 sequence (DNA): TGTGCTAGCAGCTTAGAGTTAGGCTCCGAGCAGTACTTC.

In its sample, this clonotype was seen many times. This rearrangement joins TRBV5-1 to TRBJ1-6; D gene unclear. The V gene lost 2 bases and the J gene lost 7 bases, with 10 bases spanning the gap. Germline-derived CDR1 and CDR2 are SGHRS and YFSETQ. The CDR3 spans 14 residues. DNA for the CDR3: TGCGCCAGCAGCTTACAACGGAACAATTCACCCCTCCACTTT. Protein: CASSLQRNNSPLHF.

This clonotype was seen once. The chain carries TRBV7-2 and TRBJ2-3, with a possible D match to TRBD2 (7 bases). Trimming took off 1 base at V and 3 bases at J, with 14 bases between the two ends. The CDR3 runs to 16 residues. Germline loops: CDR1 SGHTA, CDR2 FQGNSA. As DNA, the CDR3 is TGTGCCAGCAGCTTAGGAGGGGGGGGCACGACAGATACGCAGTATTTT. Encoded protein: CASSLGGGGTTDTQYF.

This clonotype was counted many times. The CDR3 bases are TGTGCCAGCAGGAACACGGGGGGTACTGAAGCTTTCTTT. It yields the protein CASRNTGGTEAFF. J is TRBJ1-1 and V is TRBV12-3 or TRBV12-4; a weak D match, TRBD1 (5 bases). The V end lost 6 bases, the J end lost 5 bases, and 13 bases lay between the germline ends. The CDR3 length is 13 residues.

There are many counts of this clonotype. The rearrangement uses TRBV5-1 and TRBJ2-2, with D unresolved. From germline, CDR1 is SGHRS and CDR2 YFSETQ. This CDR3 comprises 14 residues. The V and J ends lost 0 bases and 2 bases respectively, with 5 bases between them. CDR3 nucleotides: TGCGCCAGCAGCTTGGACACTAACACCGGGGAGCTGTTTTTT. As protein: CASSLDTNTGELFF.

The CDR3, as DNA: TGTGCCAGCAGCCCACCGACCAGGGCCTTAGGGGAGCAGTACTTC. Its protein is CASSPPTRALGEQYF. The V call is TRBV11-2, the J call TRBJ2-7, with D perhaps TRBD1 (5 bases). Germline assignment: CDR1 SGHAT and CDR2 FQNNGV. The CDR3 length is 15 residues. V lost 5 bases to trimming and J lost 7 bases, with 21 bases between them.

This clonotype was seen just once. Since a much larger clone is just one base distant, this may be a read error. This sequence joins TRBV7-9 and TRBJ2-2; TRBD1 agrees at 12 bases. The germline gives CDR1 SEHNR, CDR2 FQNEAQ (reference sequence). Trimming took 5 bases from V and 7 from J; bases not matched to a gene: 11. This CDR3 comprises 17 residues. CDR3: CASSTRAGTGGSGELFF. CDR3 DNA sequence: TGTGCCAGCAGCACCCGGGCCGGGACAGGGGGCAGCGGGGAGCTGTTTTTT.

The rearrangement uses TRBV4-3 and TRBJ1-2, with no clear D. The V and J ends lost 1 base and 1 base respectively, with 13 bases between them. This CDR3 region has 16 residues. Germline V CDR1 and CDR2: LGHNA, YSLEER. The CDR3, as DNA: TGCGCCAGCAGCCAAGTCCTCGGTCGCGGTAACTATGGCTACACCTTC. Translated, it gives CASSQVLGRGNYGYTF.

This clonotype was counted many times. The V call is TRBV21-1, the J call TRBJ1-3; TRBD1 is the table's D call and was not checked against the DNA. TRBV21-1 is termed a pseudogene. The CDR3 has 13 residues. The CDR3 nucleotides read TGTGCCAGCAGACGGGCGTCTGGAAACACCATATATTTT. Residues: CASRRASGNTIYF.

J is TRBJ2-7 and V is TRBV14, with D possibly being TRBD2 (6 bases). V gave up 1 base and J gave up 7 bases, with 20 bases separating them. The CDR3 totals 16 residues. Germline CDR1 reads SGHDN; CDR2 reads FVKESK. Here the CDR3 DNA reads TGTGCCAGCAGCCAAGGATACGCGGGACCTACTGGGGAGCAGTACTTC. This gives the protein CASSQGYAGPTGEQYF. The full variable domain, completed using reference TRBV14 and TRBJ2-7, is EAGVTQFPSHSVIEKGQTVTLRCDPISGHDNLYWYRRVMGKEIKFLLHFVKESKQDESGMPNNRFLAERTGGTYSTLKVQPAELEDSGVYFCASSQGYAGPTGEQYFGPGTRLTVT.

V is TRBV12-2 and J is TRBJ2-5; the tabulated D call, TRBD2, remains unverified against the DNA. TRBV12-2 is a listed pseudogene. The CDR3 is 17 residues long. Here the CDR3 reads CASRTGLAEMYQETQYF. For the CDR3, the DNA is TGTGCAAGTCGCACCGGACTAGCGGAGATGTACCAAGAGACCCAGTACTTC.

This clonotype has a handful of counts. The CDR3 loop reads CASSLLASSTDTQYF. DNA for the CDR3: TGTGCCAGCAGCTTACTAGCGTCTAGCACAGATACGCAGTATTTT. This rearrangement joins TRBV7-3 to TRBJ2-3, with D possibly matching TRBD2 (6 bases). With 2 bases removed from V and 0 bases from J, the gap between germline ends came to 9 bases. This CDR3 comprises 15 residues. CDR1 and CDR2 from the germline V gene are SGHTA and FQGTGA.

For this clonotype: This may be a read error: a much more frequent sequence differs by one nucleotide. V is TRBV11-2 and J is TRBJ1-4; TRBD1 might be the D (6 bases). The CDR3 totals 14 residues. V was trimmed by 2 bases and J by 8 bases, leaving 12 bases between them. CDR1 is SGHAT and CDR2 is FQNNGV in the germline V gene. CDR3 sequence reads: CASSLRYREEKLFF. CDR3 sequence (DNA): TGTGCCAGCAGCTTAAGATACAGGGAAGAAAAACTGTTTTTT. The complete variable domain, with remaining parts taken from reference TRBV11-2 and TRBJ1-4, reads EAGVAQSPRYKIIEKRQSVAFWCNPISGHATLYWYQQILGQGPKLLIQFQNNGVVDDSQLPKDRFSAERLKGVDSTLKIQPAKLEDSAVYLCASSLRYREEKLFFGSGTQLSVL.

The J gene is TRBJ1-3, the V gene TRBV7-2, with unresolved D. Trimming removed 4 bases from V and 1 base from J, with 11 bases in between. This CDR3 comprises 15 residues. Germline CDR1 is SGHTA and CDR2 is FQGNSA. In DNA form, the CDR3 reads TGTGCCAGCAGCTCCCTGGCTGGGTCTGGAAACACCATATATTTT. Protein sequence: CASSSLAGSGNTIYF.

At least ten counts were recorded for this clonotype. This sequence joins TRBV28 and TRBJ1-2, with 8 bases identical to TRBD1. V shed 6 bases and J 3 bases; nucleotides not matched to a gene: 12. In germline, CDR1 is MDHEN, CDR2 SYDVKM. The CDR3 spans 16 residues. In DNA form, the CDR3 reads TGTGCCAGCAGAGGCGACAGGGGAGCGCGATACTATGGCTACACCTTC. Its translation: CASRGDRGARYYGYTF.